Listed here are 20 T cell receptor beta chains from one sample, sequenced in a study of cytomegalovirus exposure and HLA in healthy donors. Researchers ran the PCR with 60 Vbeta and 13 Jbeta primers. Sequencing used immunoSEQ multiplex PCR; TCRdb keeps in-frame clones, though not all of them. This table has roughly 120,000 clones, roughly 8.6% appearing once. Sequenced input: PBMCs. These receptors were obtained from a woman in her thirties or forties in good health and CMV-seropositive.

The chain carries TRBV14 and TRBJ1-2, with D unclear. Trimming cost V 0 bases and J 5 bases, with 10 bases left between them. Germline CDR1 and CDR2: SGHDN and FVKESK. CDR3 length: 14 amino acids. CDR3 sequence: CASSQDHGGYGYTF. For the CDR3, the DNA is TGTGCCAGCAGCCAAGATCACGGCGGATATGGCTACACCTTC.

The V gene is TRBV28, the J gene TRBJ2-7; 7 bases map to TRBD2. Germline loops: CDR1 MDHEN, CDR2 SYDVKM. V lost 6 bases and J lost 6; bases outside the gene matches: 11. The CDR3 spans 14 residues. The chain's CDR3 is CASSPGDYTREQYF. CDR3 DNA: TGTGCCAGCAGCCCCGGGGACTATACTCGCGAGCAGTACTTC.

This clone was seen a few times. The chain recombines TRBV30 with TRBJ2-1, with a tentative D call TRBD2 (5 bases). The CDR3 is 14 residues long. V was cut by 5 bases and J by 7 bases, with 18 bases left in between. Germline V lookup: CDR1 GTSNPN, CDR2 SVGIG (reference sequence). The CDR3: CAWGGGSTGNEQFF. The CDR3 DNA sequence: TGTGCCTGGGGCGGCGGCTCCACGGGAAATGAGCAGTTCTTC. The full variable domain, in which reference TRBV30 and TRBJ2-1 provide the parts outside the CDR3, is SQTIHQWPATLVQPVGSPLSLECTVEGTSNPNLYWYRQAAGRGLQLLFYSVGIGQISSEVPQNLSASRPQDRQFILSSKKLLLSDSGFYLCAWGGGSTGNEQFFGPGTRLTVL.

The V call is TRBV27, the J call TRBJ2-7; D is unresolved. This CDR3 contains 12 residues. V was pared by 4 bases and J by 2 bases, with 6 bases between. Germline CDR1 and CDR2: MNHEY and SMNVEV (reference sequence). The CDR3 protein is CASSSFPYEQYF. The DNA of the CDR3 is TGTGCCAGCAGTTCATTTCCCTACGAGCAGTACTTC.

The rearrangement uses TRBV19 and TRBJ2-7, with 13 bases fitting TRBD2. J lost 2 bases, V lost 3 bases, and 7 bases had no gene match. CDR3 size: 17 residues. CDR1 is LNHDA, CDR2 SQIVND, per germline (reference sequence). The CDR3 region is CASSMVTSGGTTYEQYF. The CDR3 nucleotides are TGTGCCAGTAGTATGGTGACTAGCGGGGGGACCACCTACGAGCAGTACTTC. The variable domain in full, with the rest retrieved from reference TRBV19 and TRBJ2-7, is DGGITQSPKYLFRKEGQNVTLSCEQNLNHDAMYWYRQDPGQGLRLIYYSQIVNDFQKGDIAEGYSVSREKKESFPLTVTSAQKNPTAFYLCASSMVTSGGTTYEQYFGPGTRLTVT.

CDR3 sequence reads: CASSQALVGPAKIQPQHF. The DNA of the CDR3 is TGTGCCAGCAGCCAGGCTCTCGTTGGCCCGGCGAAAATTCAGCCCCAGCATTTT. The chain is built from TRBV11-3 and TRBJ1-5; D is unresolved. Germline V gene lookup returns CDR1 SGHNT and CDR2 YENEEA. The CDR3 extends over 18 amino acids. V lost 5 bases and J 6 bases, leaving 26 bases between the germline ends.

This sequence joins TRBV6-5 and TRBJ1-2; 8 positions agree with TRBD1. The CDR3 covers 13 residues. The junction had 6 bases not matched to a gene; V was cut back by 7 bases and J by 5 bases. CDR1 and CDR2 from the germline V gene are MNHEY and SVGAGI. The CDR3 region has the DNA TGTGCCAGCAATCTACAGGGGGGGTATGGCTACACCTTC. Residues: CASNLQGGYGYTF.

The chain uses TRBV5-3 and TRBJ2-6; maybe TRBD1 (5 bases). TRBV5-3 has ORF status, its function being uncertain. The CDR3 sequence is 13 residues long. V lost 10 bases, J lost 2 bases, and 10 bases lay in between. DNA for the CDR3: TGTGCCTGGGGCGGTGCTGGGGCCAACGTCCTGACTTTC. Protein sequence: CAWGGAGANVLTF.

The V gene is TRBV19, the J gene TRBJ2-7; 9 bases match TRBD1. From germline, CDR1 is LNHDA and CDR2 SQIVND (reference sequence). CDR3 length: 13 residues. The V segment lost 8 bases and the J segment 3 bases; nucleotides outside the gene matches: 5. The DNA of the CDR3 is TGTGCCAGTTCGGACAGGGGATTCTACGAGCAGTACTTC. Translated: CASSDRGFYEQYF.

This clone was detected a few times. The CDR3 loop is CASSLTSGGHNEQFF. CDR3 sequence (DNA): TGTGCCAGCAGCTTAACTAGCGGGGGACACAATGAGCAGTTCTTC. This chain joins TRBV7-6 and TRBJ2-1; the match to TRBD2 covers 11 bases. V was pared by 2 bases and J by 5 bases, with 2 bases of the junction left unmatched. CDR3 size: 15 residues. Germline V CDR1 and CDR2: SGHVS, FNYEAQ.

This clone was observed a few times. This chain links TRBV10-2 with TRBJ2-5; TRBD2 is a possible D gene (6 bases). V dropped 4 bases and J dropped 5 bases, with 17 bases sitting between them. This CDR3 contains 15 residues. Germline V gene data show CDR1 as WSHSY and CDR2 as SAAADI. CDR3 sequence: CASSGTPGRRETQYF. The CDR3 DNA is TGCGCCAGCAGTGGGACCCCCGGGAGAAGGGAGACCCAGTACTTC.

The gene calls are TRBV27 and TRBJ2-7; 7 positions agree with TRBD1. There are 17 residues in the CDR3. With 3 bases clipped from V and 2 bases from J, the junction kept 13 bases outside the gene matches. Germline V gene sequence: CDR1 MNHEY, CDR2 SMNVEV (reference sequence). The CDR3, as DNA: TGTGCCAGCAGTTTGTTCCCGCCCGTCGGGACAGCCTACGAGCAGTACTTC. It is translated as CASSLFPPVGTAYEQYF.

A few counts support this clone. V and J are TRBV19 and TRBJ2-7, with 7 bases identical to TRBD1. Germline CDR1 LNHDA, CDR2 SQIVND (reference sequence). Germline trimming cut 6 bases from V and 6 bases from J; bases unmatched to any gene: 8. There are 13 residues in the CDR3. As DNA, the CDR3 is TGTGCCAGTAGGATCACAGGGGACGGCGAGCAGTACTTC. This gives the protein CASRITGDGEQYF.

This clone was detected a few times. This rearrangement joins TRBV15 to TRBJ1-1, with D uncertain. The CDR3 totals 15 residues. With 5 bases removed from V and 4 bases from J, the gap between germline ends came to 17 bases. CDR1 is LNHNV and CDR2 is YYDKDF in the germline V gene (reference sequence). The CDR3 nucleotides read TGTGCCACCAGCCGCTCGAGGGATCAGGTCACTGAAGCTTTCTTT. Translating it yields CATSRSRDQVTEAFF.

This clone has a handful of counts. CDR3 sequence: CSVAIQGIEQYF. As DNA, the CDR3 is TGCAGCGTTGCCATACAGGGGATTGAGCAGTACTTC. The chain links TRBV29-1 to TRBJ2-7; TRBD1 aligns across 7 bases. Germline V lookup: CDR1 SQVTM, CDR2 ANQGSEA. The V and J ends lost 4 bases and 7 bases, in that order; junction bases with no gene match: 7. The CDR3 has 12 residues.

The chain links TRBV18 to TRBJ1-1; D is uncertain. This CDR3 is 12 amino acids long. V was trimmed by 4 bases and J by 3 bases, leaving 6 bases between them. The germline V gene has CDR1 KGHSH and CDR2 LQKENI. CDR3 bases: TGTGCCAGCTCACGGCAGGACACTGAAGCTTTCTTT. This codes for CASSRQDTEAFF.

This clone was counted once. J is TRBJ2-7 and V is TRBV28; 7 bases agree with TRBD2. The CDR3 covers 15 residues. CDR1 is MDHEN and CDR2 is SYDVKM in the germline V gene. V shed 5 bases, J shed 7 bases, and the junction held 14 bases outside the gene matches. This CDR3 reads CASSPLGGAAGEQYF. CDR3 coding DNA: TGTGCCAGCAGTCCCCTGGGAGGGGCCGCGGGGGAGCAGTACTTC.

The V and J genes are TRBV29-1 and TRBJ1-1, with 7 bases fitting TRBD1. From germline, CDR1 is SQVTM and CDR2 ANQGSEA. CDR3 length: 13 amino acids. The trim removed 6 bases at V and 5 bases at J, leaving 9 bases unmatched. For the CDR3, the DNA is TGCAGCGTCGACAGGGATTCGGCTACTGAAGCTTTCTTT. Protein product: CSVDRDSATEAFF.

This clone has a handful of counts. The chain has TRBV10-3 and TRBJ2-3, with D perhaps TRBD2 (6 bases). Trimming left V 5 bases short and J 2 bases short, with 14 bases between. From germline, CDR1 is ENHRY and CDR2 SYGVKD. CDR3 length: 15 residues. The CDR3 spells CAISSPLALTDTQYF. The CDR3 region has the DNA TGTGCCATCAGTTCCCCCCTAGCGCTCACAGATACGCAGTATTTT.

V gene TRBV7-6 combines with J gene TRBJ2-7, with TRBD1 matching 11 bases. Trimming removed 4 bases from V and 0 bases from J; junction bases left unmatched: 5. The CDR3 extends over 16 amino acids. The V gene's germline CDR1 is SGHVS and CDR2 FNYEAQ. CDR3 in DNA: TGTGCCAGCAGCTCAAGGACAGGGGGCGACTCCTACGAGCAGTACTTC. Protein product: CASSSRTGGDSYEQYF. Full variable domain (outside the CDR3, taken from reference TRBV7-6 and TRBJ2-7): GAGVSQSPRYKVTKRGQDVALRCDPISGHVSLYWYRQALGQGPEFLTYFNYEAQQDKSGLPNDRFSAERPEGSISTLTIQRTEQRDSAMYRCASSSRTGGDSYEQYFGPGTRLTVT.